This T cell receptor beta chain emerged from a study of CXCR3-negative and CXCR3-positive naive CD8 T cells. Through 5' RACE with UMI labels, the TRB cDNA libraries were prepared. No DNA is given; TCRdb re-called the 5' RACE reads and lists each CDR3 protein once. Its table lists about 150,000 distinct CDR3 sequences. Points on this clonotype: The antigen remains undetermined.

The germline V gene has CDR1 SGHRS and CDR2 YFSETQ. The CDR3 extends over 13 amino acids. General observations from the study: Compared with CXCR3-negative naive cells, CXCR3-positive naive cells showed more hydrophobic TRB CDR3s. Naive CXCR3-negative cells resembled naive CXCR3-positive cells in TRBV-TRBJ usage; memory cells differed.

Sequencing input: naive CXCR3+ CD8+ T cells from blood. Indicated subset: CD45RO-CCR7+CD27+CD95- naive CD8+ T cells expressing CXCR3 (TNR3+). This chain joins TRBV5-1 and TRBJ2-7; checking the TCRdb D call of TRBD1 is not possible without DNA. The TCR was taken from a human donor in good health. Some clones in this sample may be carry-over from other donors' samples. CDR3 sequence: CASSLTGTYEQYF.